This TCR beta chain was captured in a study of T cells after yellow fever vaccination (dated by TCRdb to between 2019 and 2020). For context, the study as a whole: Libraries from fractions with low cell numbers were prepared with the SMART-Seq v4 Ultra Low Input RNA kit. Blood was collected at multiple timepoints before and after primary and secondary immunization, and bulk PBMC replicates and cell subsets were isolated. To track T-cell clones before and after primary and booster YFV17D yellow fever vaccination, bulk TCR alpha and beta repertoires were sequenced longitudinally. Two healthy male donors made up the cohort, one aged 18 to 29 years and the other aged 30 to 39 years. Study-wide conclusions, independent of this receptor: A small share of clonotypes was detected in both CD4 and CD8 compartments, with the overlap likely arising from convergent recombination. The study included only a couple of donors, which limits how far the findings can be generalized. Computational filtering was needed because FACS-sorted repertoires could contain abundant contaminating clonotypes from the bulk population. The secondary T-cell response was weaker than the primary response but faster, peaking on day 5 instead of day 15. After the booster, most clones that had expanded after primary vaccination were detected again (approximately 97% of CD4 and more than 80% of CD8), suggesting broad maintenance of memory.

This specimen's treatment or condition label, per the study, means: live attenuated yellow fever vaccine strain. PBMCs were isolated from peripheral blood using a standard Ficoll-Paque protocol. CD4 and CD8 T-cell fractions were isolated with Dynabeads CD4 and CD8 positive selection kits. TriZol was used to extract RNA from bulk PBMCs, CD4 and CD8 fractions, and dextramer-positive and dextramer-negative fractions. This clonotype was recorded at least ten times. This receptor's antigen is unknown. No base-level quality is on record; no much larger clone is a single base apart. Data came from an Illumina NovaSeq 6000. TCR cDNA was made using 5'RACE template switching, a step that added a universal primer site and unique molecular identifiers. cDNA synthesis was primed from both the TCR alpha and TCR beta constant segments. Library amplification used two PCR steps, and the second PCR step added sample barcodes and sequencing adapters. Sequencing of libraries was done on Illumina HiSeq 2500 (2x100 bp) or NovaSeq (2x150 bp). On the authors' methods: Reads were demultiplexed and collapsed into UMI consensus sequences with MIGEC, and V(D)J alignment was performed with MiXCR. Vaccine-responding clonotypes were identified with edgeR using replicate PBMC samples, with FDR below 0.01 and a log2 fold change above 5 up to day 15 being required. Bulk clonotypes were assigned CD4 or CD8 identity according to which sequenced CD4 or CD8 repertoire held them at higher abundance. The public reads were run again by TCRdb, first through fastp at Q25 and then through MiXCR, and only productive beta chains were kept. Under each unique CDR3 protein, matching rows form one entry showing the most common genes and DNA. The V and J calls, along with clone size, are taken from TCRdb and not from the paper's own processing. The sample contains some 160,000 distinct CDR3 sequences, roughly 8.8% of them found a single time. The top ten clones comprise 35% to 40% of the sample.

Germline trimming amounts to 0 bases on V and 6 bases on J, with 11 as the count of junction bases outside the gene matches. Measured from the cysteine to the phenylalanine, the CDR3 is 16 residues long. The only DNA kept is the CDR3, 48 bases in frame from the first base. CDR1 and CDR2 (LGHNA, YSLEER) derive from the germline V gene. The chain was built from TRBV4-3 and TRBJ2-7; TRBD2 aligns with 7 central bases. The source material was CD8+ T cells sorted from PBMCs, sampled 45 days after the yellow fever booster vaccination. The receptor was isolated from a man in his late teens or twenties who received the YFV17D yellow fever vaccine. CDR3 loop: CASSQEAPGGPAEQYF. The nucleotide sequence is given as TGCGCCAGCAGCCAAGAAGCTCCGGGAGGTCCGGCCGAGCAGTACTTC.